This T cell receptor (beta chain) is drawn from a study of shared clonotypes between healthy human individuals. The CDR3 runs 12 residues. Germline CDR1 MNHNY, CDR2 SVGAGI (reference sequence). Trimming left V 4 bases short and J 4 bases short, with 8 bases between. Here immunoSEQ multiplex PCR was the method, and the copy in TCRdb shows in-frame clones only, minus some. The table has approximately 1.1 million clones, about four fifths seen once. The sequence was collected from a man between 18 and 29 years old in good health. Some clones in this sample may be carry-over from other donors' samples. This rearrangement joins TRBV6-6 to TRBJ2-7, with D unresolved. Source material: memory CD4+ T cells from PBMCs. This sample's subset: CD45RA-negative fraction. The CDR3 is CASSSQNYEQYF. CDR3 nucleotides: TGTGCCAGCAGTTCCCAGAATTACGAGCAGTACTTC.